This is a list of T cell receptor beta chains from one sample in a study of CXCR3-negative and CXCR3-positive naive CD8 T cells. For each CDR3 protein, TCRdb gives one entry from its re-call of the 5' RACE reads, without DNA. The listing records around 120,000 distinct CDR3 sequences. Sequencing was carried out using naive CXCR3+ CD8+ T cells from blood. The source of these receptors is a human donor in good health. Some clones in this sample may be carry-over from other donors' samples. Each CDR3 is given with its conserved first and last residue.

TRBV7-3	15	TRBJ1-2	CASSSTQGSDYGYTF
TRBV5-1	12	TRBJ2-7	CATLDGAYEQYF
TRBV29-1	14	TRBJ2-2	CSVVGGTETGELFF
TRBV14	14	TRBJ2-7	CASSHWDTAYEQYF
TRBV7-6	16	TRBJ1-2	CASSPEARGLNYGYTF
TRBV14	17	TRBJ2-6	CASSFQGTTSGANVLTF
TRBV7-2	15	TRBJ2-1	CASSAVGGRRNEQFF
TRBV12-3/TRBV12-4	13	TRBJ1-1	CASSLRQVGEAFF
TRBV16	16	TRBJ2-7	CASSQDTGGIDYEQYF
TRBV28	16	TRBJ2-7	CASSLKAGGPSYEQYF
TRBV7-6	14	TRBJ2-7	CASSYQTGWYEQYF
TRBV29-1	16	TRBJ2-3	CSVEGDSRISTDTQYF
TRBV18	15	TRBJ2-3	CASSKGIPSTDTQYF
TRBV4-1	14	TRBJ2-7	CASSYDQSTYEQYF
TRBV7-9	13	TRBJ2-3	CASSLHSTDTQYF
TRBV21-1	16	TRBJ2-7	CASSKAGSGGEDEQYF
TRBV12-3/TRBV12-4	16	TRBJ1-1	CASSFLARGMNTEAFF
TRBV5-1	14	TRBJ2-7	CASSLEGGTDEQYF
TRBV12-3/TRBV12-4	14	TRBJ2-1	CASSLAGTSNEQFF
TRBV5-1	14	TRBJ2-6	CASSLQGQANVLTF
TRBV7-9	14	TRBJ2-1	CASGASGRVNEQFF
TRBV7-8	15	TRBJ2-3	CASSLRASYTDTQYF
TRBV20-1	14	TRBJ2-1	CSAPEGSSYNEQFF
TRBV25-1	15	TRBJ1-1	CASSALGTGITEAFF
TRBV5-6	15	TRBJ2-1	CASSFSPGTHNEQFF
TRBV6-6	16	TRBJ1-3	CASSYSEVSVGNTIYF
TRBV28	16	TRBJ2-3	CASATFLESREDTQYF
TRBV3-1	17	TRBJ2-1	CASSQEPQGPADNEQFF